A selection of T cell receptor beta chains follows, all from one sample in a study of T-cell reconstitution after alpha-beta-depleted transplantation in children. TCRdb re-called the PCR reads through MiXCR, storing one row per CDR3 protein. The table records approximately 350,000 distinct CDR3 sequences, roughly 17% of them present only once. The sequencing here drew on PBMCs, mostly from graft donor cells, taken 360 days after TCRalphabeta/CD19-depleted stem cell transplant. These receptors were collected from a male patient aged 2-10 years who had a stem cell transplant for acute lymphoblastic leukemia, so the T cells may come from the graft donor. CDR3s include the opening cysteine and the closing phenylalanine or tryptophan. A D gene is named only where the DNA matches it firmly.

>TRBV4-1|TRBJ2-7|-|12
CASSHGNYEQYF
>TRBV7-3|TRBJ2-5|-|15
CASSLTGTRQETQYF
>TRBV19|TRBJ2-3|TRBD2|14
CASSIVLASDTQYF
>TRBV30|TRBJ2-5|TRBD1|17
CAWSVRFRTGAGGAQYF
>TRBV7-8|TRBJ2-1|-|16
CASSSPHLGAGNEQFF
>TRBV7-9|TRBJ2-1|-|15
CASSSLTSSYNEQFF
>TRBV5-1|TRBJ2-7|-|13
CASSLSDLYEQYF
>TRBV5-1|TRBJ2-2|TRBD2|14
CASPGGRRTGELFF
>TRBV19|TRBJ2-7|-|14
CASSNSARGGGSYF
>TRBV20-1|TRBJ2-7|TRBD1|15
CSAEPTGTGFYEQYF
>TRBV4-1|TRBJ2-7|TRBD1|15
CASSPGQGPFYEQYF
>TRBV29-1|TRBJ2-5|TRBD2|13
CSVVTSGQETQYF
>TRBV7-2|TRBJ2-6|-|16
CASSHFGLPGANVLTF
>TRBV12-3/TRBV12-4|TRBJ1-6|TRBD1|14
CASSLTGVGSPLHF
>TRBV10-1|TRBJ2-1|-|16
CASRVFWDSSYNEQFF
>TRBV20-1|TRBJ1-5|-|20
CSARPHGRGRYWNSNQPQHF
>TRBV4-3|TRBJ2-6|-|15
CASSQVGSGANVLTF
>TRBV12-3/TRBV12-4|TRBJ2-1|TRBD2|19
CTISLAVGVSGRNYNEQFF
>TRBV20-1|TRBJ1-2|TRBD1|12
CSARVTGEGYTF
>TRBV24-1|TRBJ2-3|TRBD1|17
CATSDLATGWSTDTQYF
>TRBV20-1|TRBJ2-7|TRBD2|16
CSASGTSGRVPYEQYF
>TRBV20-1|TRBJ1-4|-|13
CSASPQARGKLFF
>TRBV29-1|TRBJ2-7|-|11
CSVALRGEQYF
>TRBV2|TRBJ2-7|-|14
CASREGAYPYEQYF
>TRBV6-1|TRBJ2-2|-|13
CASSLQGPGELFF
>TRBV11-2|TRBJ2-1|-|16
CASSLERLRYHNEQFF
>TRBV12-3/TRBV12-4|TRBJ2-1|TRBD1|15
CASSLRQGAHNEQFF
>TRBV11-2|TRBJ2-7|-|21
CASSSWTSGPPVPGRFYEQYF
>TRBV4-1|TRBJ2-7|-|11
CASSQGHEQYF
>TRBV12-3/TRBV12-4|TRBJ2-5|-|16
CASRPSRAGPQETQYF
>TRBV5-8|TRBJ2-5|-|14
CASSPRRGQETQYF
>TRBV7-2|TRBJ2-1|-|14
CASSLVEGYNEQFF
>TRBV18|TRBJ2-7|TRBD1|15
CASSPERTGVYEQYF
>TRBV12-3/TRBV12-4|TRBJ1-5|-|15
CASSGGFHSNQPQHF
>TRBV20-1|TRBJ2-5|-|14
CSARDPIRQETQYF
>TRBV28|TRBJ2-1|TRBD2|15
CASSPYTGGNNEQFF
>TRBV28|TRBJ2-7|TRBD1|19
CASSSPQGAGTSFSYEQYF
>TRBV28|TRBJ2-2|TRBD2|15
CASSRLAGNTGELFF
>TRBV29-1|TRBJ2-4|-|12
CSVEGAKNIQYF
>TRBV25-1|TRBJ1-1|-|15
CASSGKNRALTEAFF
>TRBV20-1|TRBJ2-1|TRBD2|15
CSARPGLATYNEQFF
>TRBV5-1|TRBJ2-7|TRBD1|15
CASSLGGQGRYEQYF
>TRBV5-1|TRBJ2-1|TRBD1|14
CASSIDRDLGEQFF
>TRBV29-1|TRBJ1-1|TRBD1|14
CSVERGGLNTEAFF
>TRBV11-3|TRBJ2-3|-|13
CASSRTFTDTQYF
>TRBV4-3|TRBJ2-5|-|15
CASSQPRAGRQTQYF
>TRBV4-1|TRBJ2-3|-|16
CASSLLLGPSTDTQYF
>TRBV12-3/TRBV12-4|TRBJ1-6|TRBD1|15
CASSVPGQHNSPLHF